The next 21 T cell receptor beta chains were all read from a single sample in a study of human T cells and chemical hapten exposure. As to time point: patch test 2, 6 weeks after DPC sensitization. Treatment here: therapeutic diphenylcyclopropenone sensitization with weekly scalp DPC. TCRdb recomputed calls from the RACE reads with MiXCR, one row per CDR3 protein. The sample lists just over 350,000 distinct CDR3 sequences; just under 6.5% were seen once. The sample here was whole blood, taken in connection with sensitization to the hapten diphenylcyclopropenone (DPC). Receptor source: a woman under 30 with alopecia areata. Some clones in this sample may be carry-over from other donors' samples.

The chain recombines TRBV7-9 with TRBJ2-2, with a weak D call TRBD2 (6 bases). V was clipped by 8 bases and J by 0 bases, with 10 bases between them. There are 14 residues in the CDR3. From germline, CDR1 is SEHNR and CDR2 FQNEAQ (reference sequence). This CDR3 is CASGLYTNTGELFF. The CDR3 nucleotides read TGTGCCAGCGGACTATACACGAACACCGGGGAGCTGTTTTTT.

This clonotype was detected only a few times. The genes are TRBV6-2 or TRBV6-3 and TRBJ2-7; D uncertain. The CDR3 has 12 amino acids. The germline V and J ends were trimmed by 2 bases and 5 bases, with 7 bases remaining between them. CDR1 is MNHEY, CDR2 SVGEGT, per germline. The CDR3 loop is CASSYPANEQYF. In nucleotides, the CDR3 is TGTGCCAGCAGTTACCCGGCAAACGAGCAGTACTTC.

This clonotype has a count of ten or more. Written as DNA, the CDR3 is TGTGCCAGCGGTCCCCCGGGGACAGATAGCAATCAGCCCCAGCATTTT. It is translated as CASGPPGTDSNQPQHF. The chain employs TRBV27 and TRBJ1-5, with 7 bases that match TRBD1. The J segment lost 0 bases and the V segment lost 8 bases, leaving 10 bases of the junction unmatched. The CDR3 covers 16 residues. Germline values: CDR1 MNHEY, CDR2 SMNVEV (reference sequence).

This clonotype was seen repeatedly, ten times or more. The rearrangement links TRBV6-5 to TRBJ1-1, with a tentative D call TRBD1 (6 bases). The CDR3 runs to 15 residues. Deletions cut 2 bases from V and 0 bases from J, with 10 bases between. Germline-derived CDR1 and CDR2 are MNHEY and SVGAGI. CDR3 DNA: TGTGCCAGCAGTTACGGGGGCGGCTTGAACACTGAAGCTTTCTTT. It yields the protein CASSYGGGLNTEAFF.

This clonotype was counted a few times. The chain is built from TRBV7-9 and TRBJ2-1; 7 bases fit TRBD1. The CDR3 spans 11 residues. The J segment lost 13 bases and the V segment lost 7 bases, leaving 7 bases of the junction unmatched. Per germline, CDR1 SEHNR and CDR2 FQNEAQ (reference sequence). The CDR3, as DNA: TGTGCCAGCACCGAAGGGGACAGTCAGTTCTTC. Its protein product is CASTEGDSQFF.

The gene calls are TRBV27 and TRBJ2-3; TRBD2 might be the D (6 bases). Germline V gene sequence: CDR1 MNHEY, CDR2 SMNVEV (reference sequence). CDR3 size: 13 residues. Trimming shortened V by 4 bases and J by 2 bases, and 7 bases separated the two germline ends. CDR3 sequence: CASSSGLTDTQYF. The CDR3 DNA is TGTGCCAGCAGTTCGGGACTCACAGATACGCAGTATTTT.

This clonotype was detected only a few times. The chain combines TRBV5-6 with TRBJ1-5; D is ambiguous. This CDR3 region has 17 residues. Germline V gene sequence: CDR1 SGHDT, CDR2 YYEEEE. V was trimmed by 0 bases and J by 0 bases, leaving 13 bases between them. CDR3 sequence reads: CASSLGGRALSNQPQHF. The CDR3 region has the DNA TGTGCCAGCAGCTTGGGAGGCAGAGCCCTTAGCAATCAGCCCCAGCATTTT.

This clonotype was seen ten or more times. This sequence joins TRBV7-9 and TRBJ1-1; D call uncertain. The CDR3 has 12 amino acids. Trimming cost V 5 bases and J 8 bases, with 12 bases left between them. The germline V gene encodes CDR1 SEHNR and CDR2 FQNEAQ (reference sequence). In nucleotides, the CDR3 is TGTGCCAGCAGCCCCCCCTTTGTGGAAGCTTTCTTT. Translated: CASSPPFVEAFF.

The chain is built from TRBV3-1 and TRBJ2-7; D may correspond to TRBD1 or TRBD2 (5 bases each). The germline gives CDR1 LGHDT, CDR2 YNNKEL (reference sequence). The CDR3 sequence is 16 residues long. The ends were cut back, 1 base at V and 0 bases at J, with 13 bases in the middle. The DNA for the CDR3 is TGTGCCAGCAGCCAAGTGATAAAGGGGAGCTCCTACGAGCAGTACTTC. Amino acids: CASSQVIKGSSYEQYF.

This sequence joins TRBV14 and TRBJ1-6; possible D gene TRBD1, 5 bases. The CDR3 spans 17 residues. Germline V gene sequence: CDR1 SGHDN, CDR2 FVKESK. V lost 4 bases and J 0 bases, leaving 13 bases between the germline ends. CDR3 sequence reads: CASSRWGGSSYNSPLHF. CDR3 in DNA: TGTGCCAGCAGCCGGTGGGGCGGCAGCTCCTATAATTCACCCCTCCACTTT.

This clonotype appeared a few times. The chain links TRBV5-1 to TRBJ1-1, with TRBD1 matching over 8 bases. Germline CDR1 SGHRS, CDR2 YFSETQ. The length of the CDR3 is 15 residues. V was clipped by 3 bases and J by 4 bases; unmatched bases: 8. CDR3 bases: TGCGCCAGCAGCTGGTCCGGGACAGGAGGCACTGAAGCTTTCTTT. The encoded protein is CASSWSGTGGTEAFF.

This clonotype has ten or more counts. The gene calls are TRBV9 and TRBJ2-7, with 9 bases matching TRBD1. The CDR3 has 13 residues. The V and J ends lost 7 bases and 2 bases, in that order; junction bases with no gene match: 4. Germline assignment: CDR1 SGDLS and CDR2 YYNGEE. The CDR3 nucleotides read TGTGCCAGCGCGGGACAGGGAACCTACGAGCAGTACTTC. Protein sequence: CASAGQGTYEQYF.

The chain joins TRBV6-5 to TRBJ1-1; D possibly corresponds to TRBD1 (6 bases). Looked up from germline, CDR1 is MNHEY and CDR2 is SVGAGI. V lost 0 bases and J lost 10, with 15 bases in between. The CDR3 is 14 residues long. The CDR3 coding sequence is TGTGCCAGCAGTTACTCGGCAGGGGTGAGTGCAGCTTTCTTT. Translated, it gives CASSYSAGVSAAFF.

The CDR3 spells CASSLPGNPTEAFF. CDR3 DNA sequence: TGCGCCAGCAGCTTGCCCGGGAATCCCACTGAAGCTTTCTTT. V gene TRBV5-1 combines with J gene TRBJ1-1; D remains unclear. Trimming took off 1 base at V and 4 bases at J, with 11 bases between the two ends. Germline loops: CDR1 SGHRS, CDR2 YFSETQ. The CDR3 is made up of 14 amino acids.

The sample holds a few counts of this clonotype. This chain links TRBV6-5 with TRBJ1-1; D gene ambiguous. CDR1 is MNHEY, CDR2 SVGAGI, per germline. V was pared by 8 bases and J by 4 bases, with 11 bases between. This CDR3 has 12 residues. The CDR3 protein is CASGEWATEAFF. The CDR3 coding sequence is TGTGCCAGCGGGGAATGGGCCACTGAAGCTTTCTTT.

This clonotype was counted many times. J is TRBJ1-3 and V is TRBV7-9; no firm D call. The CDR3 has 14 residues. The V end lost 1 base, the J end lost 0 bases, and 4 bases lay between the germline ends. Looked up from germline, CDR1 is SEHNR and CDR2 is FQNEAQ (reference sequence). The CDR3 reads CASSLVLSGNTIYF. CDR3 bases: TGTGCCAGCAGCTTAGTACTCTCTGGAAACACCATATATTTT.

This clonotype was recorded at least ten times. This rearrangement joins TRBV27 to TRBJ1-5; possibly TRBD1 for D (5 bases). The CDR3 has 14 residues. From germline, CDR1 is MNHEY and CDR2 SMNVEV (reference sequence). V shed 3 bases and J shed 7 bases, with 13 bases lying between them. CDR3 DNA sequence: TGTGCCAGCAGTTTCAATCGGGGCAGCCAGCCCCAGCATTTT. It specifies CASSFNRGSQPQHF.

This clonotype was seen only a few times. The chain recombines TRBV3-1 with TRBJ1-1, with a possible D match to TRBD1 (6 bases). The CDR3 consists of 12 residues. Germline V gene data show CDR1 as LGHDT and CDR2 as YNNKEL (reference sequence). V was clipped by 3 bases and J by 11 bases, with 13 bases between them. Written as DNA, the CDR3 is TGTGCCAGCAGCCAGCTACAGGGTGGGGCTTTCTTT. Translating gives CASSQLQGGAFF. The full variable domain, in which reference TRBV3-1 and TRBJ1-1 provide the parts outside the CDR3, is DTAVSQTPKYLVTQMGNDKSIKCEQNLGHDTMYWYKQDSKKFLKIMFSYNNKELIINETVPNRFSPKSPDKAHLNLHINSLELGDSAVYFCASSQLQGGAFFGQGTRLTVV.

This clonotype appeared a few times. The chain links TRBV12-3 or TRBV12-4 to TRBJ1-1; weak D call: TRBD1 (5 bases). The V gene lost 8 bases and the J gene lost 8 bases, with 15 bases spanning the gap. The CDR3 sequence is 12 residues long. This CDR3 reads CASSGAELEAFF. As DNA, the CDR3 is TGTGCCAGCTCCGGGGCTGAGCTAGAAGCTTTCTTT.

This clonotype was seen only a few times. V gene TRBV3-1 combines with J gene TRBJ2-2; D not certain. Looked up from germline, CDR1 is LGHDT and CDR2 is YNNKEL (reference sequence). V lost 3 bases and J 8 bases, leaving 4 bases between the germline ends. The CDR3 loop spans 11 amino acids. DNA of the CDR3: TGTGCCAGCAGCCACGGAGGGGAGCTGTTTTTT. Amino acid sequence: CASSHGGELFF. Supplemented by reference TRBV3-1 and TRBJ2-2, the full variable domain reads DTAVSQTPKYLVTQMGNDKSIKCEQNLGHDTMYWYKQDSKKFLKIMFSYNNKELIINETVPNRFSPKSPDKAHLNLHINSLELGDSAVYFCASSHGGELFFGEGSRLTVL.

This clonotype was seen a few times. The genes are TRBV20-1 and TRBJ1-2; 9 bases match TRBD1. This CDR3 region has 12 residues. J lost 4 bases, V lost 5 bases, and 2 bases had no gene match. CDR1 DFQATT and CDR2 SNEGSKA come from the germline V gene (reference sequence). CDR3 residues: CSAETGGYGYTF. The CDR3 DNA is TGCAGTGCTGAGACAGGGGGCTATGGCTACACCTTC.